One sample yielded the 17 T cell receptor beta chains listed below, sequenced in a study of early T cells in non-severe SARS-CoV-2 infection. TCRdb reanalysed the 5' RACE reads using MiXCR and keeps one entry per CDR3 protein. The sample carries around 46,000 distinct CDR3 sequences, more than 4.5% recorded once. The material was whole blood, obtained at baseline. The source is an adult who was a healthcare worker with PCR-confirmed SARS-CoV-2 infection or an uninfected control (not recorded which).

This clonotype was picked up many times. The V call is TRBV29-1, the J call TRBJ2-1; a possible D gene is TRBD2 (6 bases). The CDR3 extends over 15 amino acids. Trimming left V 3 bases short and J 10 bases short, with 22 bases between. Germline V gives CDR1 SQVTM, CDR2 ANQGSEA. CDR3: CSVEHPGSEEGEQFF. Here the CDR3 DNA reads TGCAGCGTTGAGCACCCCGGGAGCGAGGAAGGAGAGCAGTTCTTC.

The table lists this clonotype with many counts. The rearrangement links TRBV2 to TRBJ1-1; D might be TRBD1 (5 bases). Germline CDR1 and CDR2: SNHLY and FYNNEI. CDR3 length equals 13 residues. Deletions cut 3 bases from V and 3 bases from J, with 8 bases between. CDR3 sequence: CASSEGVDTEAFF. The CDR3 nucleotides read TGTGCCAGCAGTGAGGGGGTGGACACTGAAGCTTTCTTT.

This clonotype showed up many times. This chain links TRBV6-6 with TRBJ1-2, with no clear D. V lost 6 bases to trimming and J lost 2 bases, with 13 bases between them. Looked up from germline, CDR1 is MNHNY and CDR2 is SVGAGI (reference sequence). There are 14 residues in the CDR3. CDR3 loop: CASRVPQVNYGYTF. The CDR3 nucleotides read TGTGCCAGCAGAGTACCGCAGGTCAACTATGGCTACACCTTC.

This clonotype occurred many times. This chain joins TRBV28 and TRBJ1-5, with D maybe TRBD1 (6 bases). The CDR3 covers 16 residues. The germline V gene has CDR1 MDHEN and CDR2 SYDVKM. Trimming removed 4 bases at V and 1 base at J, with 14 bases between. The CDR3 coding sequence is TGTGCCAGCAGTTGGGGCGCAGGGGCGAGCAATCAGCCCCAGCATTTT. This sequence encodes CASSWGAGASNQPQHF.

A few counts support this clonotype. This chain uses TRBV12-3 or TRBV12-4 with TRBJ1-5; 7 bases agree with TRBD1. This CDR3 comprises 15 residues. V lost 6 bases, J lost 3 bases, and 8 bases stayed unmatched. CDR3 DNA: TGTGCCAGCAGACCCCCGGGACAGTACAATCAGCCCCAGCATTTT. Its protein product is CASRPPGQYNQPQHF.

The chain joins TRBV2 to TRBJ1-1; possible D gene TRBD1, 6 bases. The V end was cut by 7 bases, the J end by 2 bases, with 8 bases between. This CDR3 is built from 12 residues. The germline CDR1 and CDR2 sequences are SNHLY and FYNNEI. CDR3 DNA sequence: TGTGCCAGCAACAGGGATAACACTGAAGCTTTCTTT. It codes for CASNRDNTEAFF.

This clonotype was detected only a few times. This chain links TRBV20-1 with TRBJ1-5; D ambiguous. The V and J ends lost 2 bases and 0 bases respectively, with 8 bases between them. The CDR3 is 14 residues long. From germline, CDR1 is DFQATT and CDR2 SNEGSKA (reference sequence). The DNA of the CDR3 is TGCAGTGCTAGAAGCTGGGATAGCAATCAGCCCCAGCATTTT. Translating gives CSARSWDSNQPQHF.

In its sample, this clonotype was seen a few times. This sequence joins TRBV19 and TRBJ1-4, with TRBD1 identical over 8 bases. Germline V gene sequence: CDR1 LNHDA, CDR2 SQIVND (reference sequence). V trimming: 5 bases; J trimming: 5 bases; junction bases outside the gene matches: 7. This CDR3 comprises 15 residues. The CDR3 DNA follows: TGTGCCAGTAGTCCAGCGGACAGGGCAAATGAAAAACTGTTTTTT. Translating it yields CASSPADRANEKLFF.

This clonotype has a handful of counts. The V gene is TRBV29-1, the J gene TRBJ2-2; weak D call: TRBD2 (6 bases). The CDR3 has 14 residues. V dropped 8 bases and J dropped 4 bases, with 17 bases sitting between them. From germline, CDR1 is SQVTM and CDR2 ANQGSEA. The CDR3 sequence is CSSRDGGATGELFF. The DNA of the CDR3 is TGCAGCTCCCGGGACGGAGGGGCCACCGGGGAGCTGTTTTTT.

This clonotype was counted many times. The J gene is TRBJ1-3, the V gene TRBV12-3 or TRBV12-4; no clear D. Trimming left V 6 bases short and J 0 bases short, with 6 bases between. The CDR3 totals 13 residues. CDR3 protein: CASSPSSGNTIYF. The CDR3 DNA follows: TGTGCCAGCAGCCCGAGCTCTGGAAACACCATATATTTT.

This clonotype came up a few times. The rearrangement links TRBV7-8 to TRBJ2-2; tentatively, D is TRBD1 or TRBD2 (5 bases each). Germline assignment: CDR1 SGHVS and CDR2 FQNEAQ. Trimming pared 5 bases from V and 5 bases from J, leaving 12 bases between. This CDR3 contains 14 residues. This CDR3 is CASSPGTQTGELFF. The CDR3 DNA reads as TGTGCCAGCAGCCCCGGGACCCAAACCGGGGAGCTGTTTTTT.

Many counts were recorded for this clonotype. The V gene is TRBV12-3 or TRBV12-4, the J gene TRBJ2-2; 12 positions match TRBD2. The CDR3 is made up of 20 amino acids. The ends lost 6 bases at V and 1 base at J; junction bases unmatched: 15. In DNA form, the CDR3 reads TGTGCCAGCAGCCCCCCGCGTCTGCAGACTAGCGGGAGGAACACCGGGGAGCTGTTTTTT. Translated: CASSPPRLQTSGRNTGELFF.

This clonotype was counted ten times or more. The chain uses TRBV10-3 and TRBJ2-3, with a weak D call TRBD2 (5 bases). Trimming took 11 bases from V and 8 from J, leaving 23 bases between them. Germline-derived CDR1 and CDR2 are ENHRY and SYGVKD. This CDR3 comprises 14 residues. The CDR3 spells CASGEKAMVGTQYF. The CDR3 DNA reads as TGTGCCTCCGGGGAAAAGGCTATGGTTGGTACGCAGTATTTT.

This clonotype was seen more than once but under ten times. The CDR3 bases are TGTGCCAGCAGCGTAGGCCCGAGCTACGAGCAGTACTTC. It encodes CASSVGPSYEQYF. V gene TRBV9 combines with J gene TRBJ2-7; no clear D gene. Per the germline V gene, CDR1 is SGDLS and CDR2 is YYNGEE. The V end lost 0 bases, the J end lost 3 bases, and 7 bases lay between the germline ends. The CDR3 consists of 13 residues. Variable domain in full (rest from reference TRBV9 and TRBJ2-7): DSGVTQTPKHLITATGQRVTLRCSPRSGDLSVYWYQQSLDQGLQFLIQYYNGEERAKGNILERFSAQQFPDLHSELNLSSLELGDSALYFCASSVGPSYEQYFGPGTRLTVT.

This clonotype was detected only a few times. V usage is TRBV11-2 and J usage is TRBJ2-7; no clear D. Germline-derived CDR1 and CDR2 are SGHAT and FQNNGV. The CDR3 is 13 residues long. V was shortened by 1 base and J by 4 bases, with 8 bases between the two germline ends. The chain's CDR3 is CASSLAFRYEQYF. The CDR3 DNA sequence: TGTGCCAGCAGCTTAGCTTTTCGGTACGAGCAGTACTTC.

This clonotype was counted many times. The chain carries TRBV6-5 and TRBJ2-1, with D hard to call. The CDR3 spans 12 residues. Germline loops: CDR1 MNHEY, CDR2 SVGAGI. The V end was cut by 6 bases, the J end by 8 bases, with 11 bases between. CDR3 in DNA: TGTGCCAGCAGCCCAGCCCGGGATGAGCAGTTCTTC. Encoded protein: CASSPARDEQFF.

This clonotype was seen more than once but under ten times. The genes are TRBV5-1 and TRBJ2-3; weak D call: TRBD1 (6 bases). The germline V gene has CDR1 SGHRS and CDR2 YFSETQ. There are 15 residues in the CDR3. V lost 0 bases and J 4 bases, leaving 12 bases between the germline ends. The chain's CDR3 is CASSLVLKGADTQYF. In DNA form, the CDR3 reads TGCGCCAGCAGCTTGGTTCTTAAGGGGGCAGATACGCAGTATTTT.